The 2 T cell receptor beta chains below come from one sample, sequenced in a study of human T cells and chemical hapten exposure (dated by TCRdb to the early 2020s). To prepare the library, RACE was applied. The data were produced on a NextSeq 500. TCRdb's own reprocessing of the public reads used fastp at Q25 and MiXCR and kept productive beta chains. Each entry is one CDR3 protein sequence, shown with its most common DNA and genes. This sample holds under 400,000 distinct CDR3 sequences; roughly 5.3% were observed only once. The ten largest clonotypes hold approximately 2.4% of the sample. The time point label of this sample denotes: pre-sensitization, week 0. This specimen's treatment or condition label, per the study, means: therapeutic diphenylcyclopropenone sensitization with weekly scalp DPC. The sample here was whole blood, taken in connection with sensitization to the hapten diphenylcyclopropenone (DPC). Receptor source: a woman aged 50 to 60 with alopecia areata. Some clones in this sample may be carry-over from other donors' samples.

This clonotype has at least ten counts. The chain has TRBV2 and TRBJ2-7, with 8 bases aligning to TRBD2. From germline, CDR1 is SNHLY and CDR2 FYNNEI. The CDR3 extends over 14 amino acids. With 6 bases clipped from V and 9 bases from J, the junction kept 13 bases outside the gene matches. The CDR3 DNA reads as TGTGCCAGCAGGCTACTAGCGGAGGGGACGGGGCAGTACTTC. Protein sequence: CASRLLAEGTGQYF.

This clonotype was seen only a few times. The chain's CDR3 is CSARAFAGTSGAYYEQYF. CDR3 coding DNA: TGCAGTGCTAGAGCCTTCGCCGGGACTAGCGGGGCTTACTACGAGCAGTACTTC. The V call is TRBV20-1, the J call TRBJ2-7; 13 bases fit TRBD2. The CDR3 has 18 residues. Germline V lookup: CDR1 DFQATT, CDR2 SNEGSKA (reference sequence). V gave up 1 base and J gave up 3 bases; unmatched junction bases: 12.